Listed here are 22 T cell receptor beta chains from one sample, sequenced in a study of blood T cells in healthy people across ages. A second PCR, run for about 7 to 11 cycles, used a sample-barcoded 5' primer plus a J-beta primer mix. TCRdb used MiXCR to reprocess the 5' RACE reads, holding one entry per CDR3 protein. Of over a million distinct CDR3 sequences detected, around 59% appear once; the ten largest clones hold 5% to 7%. The sequenced material came from blood. The receptors originated from a man aged 18 to 30 in good health.

This rearrangement joins TRBV6-1 to TRBJ2-5; possible D gene TRBD1, 5 bases. Germline V CDR1 and CDR2: MNHNS, SASEGT. V lost 5 bases and J lost 3, with 13 bases in between. This CDR3 is 14 amino acids long. CDR3 protein: CASSLMGLEETQYF. The DNA of the CDR3 is TGTGCCAGCAGTCTAATGGGGCTAGAAGAGACCCAGTACTTC.

This clonotype was picked up many times. The chain is built from TRBV11-2 and TRBJ1-3, with TRBD1 as a possible D gene (6 bases). The ends were cut back, 2 bases at V and 2 bases at J, with 10 bases in the middle. This CDR3 region has 15 residues. CDR1 is SGHAT and CDR2 is FQNNGV in the germline V gene. The CDR3 loop reads CASSLRGFPGNTIYF. Written as DNA, the CDR3 is TGTGCCAGCAGCTTAAGGGGGTTCCCTGGAAACACCATATATTTT. The complete variable domain, with remaining parts taken from reference TRBV11-2 and TRBJ1-3, reads EAGVAQSPRYKIIEKRQSVAFWCNPISGHATLYWYQQILGQGPKLLIQFQNNGVVDDSQLPKDRFSAERLKGVDSTLKIQPAKLEDSAVYLCASSLRGFPGNTIYFGEGSWLTVV.

J is TRBJ2-4 and V is TRBV15; no clear D gene. V was pared by 0 bases and J by 5 bases, with 17 bases between. CDR3 size: 17 residues. The germline V gene encodes CDR1 LNHNV and CDR2 YYDKDF (reference sequence). The CDR3 DNA sequence: TGTGCCACCAGCAGAGATCTTGCCGAATACCCTCAAAACATTCAGTACTTC. Translating gives CATSRDLAEYPQNIQYF.

The chain links TRBV5-1 to TRBJ1-1, with a tentative D call TRBD1 (6 bases). The CDR3 consists of 16 residues. The germline V and J ends were trimmed by 1 base and 1 base, with 14 bases remaining between them. Germline lookup yields CDR1 SGHRS and CDR2 YFSETQ. The CDR3 reads CASSLRAGTPNTEAFF. DNA of the CDR3: TGCGCCAGCAGCTTGAGGGCCGGGACACCGAACACTGAAGCTTTCTTT.

This clonotype has only a few counts. The J gene is TRBJ2-7, the V gene TRBV12-3 or TRBV12-4; TRBD2 is a possible D gene (7 bases). The CDR3 sequence is 13 residues long. Trimming stripped 3 bases from V and 7 bases from J, with 13 bases between. CDR3 sequence reads: CASSFGGALEQYF. DNA of the CDR3: TGTGCCAGCAGTTTTGGGGGGGCGTTAGAGCAGTACTTC.

The chain uses TRBV4-1 and TRBJ2-1; 10 bases line up with TRBD2. V shed 3 bases, J shed 0 bases, and the junction held 2 bases outside the gene matches. Germline V lookup: CDR1 MGHRA, CDR2 YSYEKL. CDR3 length: 16 residues. CDR3 coding DNA: TGCGCCAGCAGCCAGGCTAGCGGGAGCTCCTACAATGAGCAGTTCTTC. Its translation is CASSQASGSSYNEQFF.

This clonotype has more than one count but fewer than ten. This chain links TRBV7-2 with TRBJ2-5; 10 bases line up with TRBD2. V lost 4 bases and J lost 1; bases outside the gene matches: 12. This CDR3 region has 18 residues. Per germline, CDR1 SGHTA and CDR2 FQGNSA. In DNA form, the CDR3 reads TGTGCCAGCAGCTCCAAATCTGGGACTAGCGCCCTCCAAGAGACCCAGTACTTC. Encoded protein: CASSSKSGTSALQETQYF.

The CDR3 DNA reads as TGTGCCAGCAGTCCTGGACCAACCCCCTACGAGCAGTACTTC. Its translation is CASSPGPTPYEQYF. This chain connects TRBV27 to TRBJ2-4; no clear D. The DNA end is more similar to TRBJ2-7, so the J call may be wrong. Looked up from germline, CDR1 is MNHEY and CDR2 is SMNVEV (reference sequence). CDR3 length equals 14 residues.

V gene TRBV6-5 combines with J gene TRBJ2-7; TRBD2 matches at 13 bases. The CDR3 runs to 17 residues. Per the germline V gene, CDR1 is MNHEY and CDR2 is SVGAGI. V dropped 4 bases and J dropped 1; count of bases not matched to a gene: 7. The CDR3 nucleotides are TGTGCCAGCAGTTGGACTAGCGGGGGAGACGGATCCTACGAGCAGTACTTC. Translating gives CASSWTSGGDGSYEQYF.

The CDR3 region is CASSSPGGLETQYF. The DNA for the CDR3 is TGTGCCAGCAGCTCGCCTGGGGGGCTTGAGACCCAGTACTTC. The chain uses TRBV5-6 and TRBJ2-5; D tentatively reads TRBD1 or TRBD2 (6 bases each). Deletions cut 3 bases from V and 5 bases from J, with 14 bases between. Germline values: CDR1 SGHDT, CDR2 YYEEEE. This CDR3 is 14 amino acids long.

The chain recombines TRBV7-9 with TRBJ2-7; D may be TRBD2 (5 bases). This CDR3 region has 14 residues. Germline CDR1 SEHNR, CDR2 FQNEAQ (reference sequence). With 8 bases removed from V and 4 bases from J, the gap between germline ends came to 18 bases. As DNA, the CDR3 is TGTGCCAGCGGCCAATTCGCGGGTTCTTACGAGCAGTACTTC. This translates into CASGQFAGSYEQYF.

This chain joins TRBV10-1 and TRBJ2-1; 7 positions match TRBD1. J lost 0 bases, V lost 0 bases, and 2 bases had no gene match. The CDR3 is 16 amino acids. Germline V gene sequence: CDR1 WNHNN, CDR2 SYGVQD (reference sequence). CDR3 nucleotides: TGCGCCAGCAGTGAGTCCCCAGGGGGCTCCTACAATGAGCAGTTCTTC. This translates into CASSESPGGSYNEQFF.

The CDR3 loop reads CASMSGVSDTQYF. In DNA form, the CDR3 reads TGTGCCAGCATGTCAGGGGTTTCAGATACGCAGTATTTT. The J gene is TRBJ2-3, the V gene TRBV2; D might be TRBD1 (6 bases). The CDR3 totals 13 residues. Trimming stripped 7 bases from V and 4 bases from J, with 12 bases between. Germline V CDR1 and CDR2: SNHLY, FYNNEI.

This clonotype has only one observation. The chain has TRBV12-3 or TRBV12-4 and TRBJ1-1; TRBD1 agrees at 7 bases. CDR3 length: 15 residues. Losses at the gene ends were 5 bases for V and 3 bases for J; bases not matched to a gene: 9. The CDR3: CASSRQGEGDTEAFF. The CDR3 DNA reads as TGTGCCAGCAGTCGTCAGGGGGAGGGGGACACTGAAGCTTTCTTT.

The chain employs TRBV9 and TRBJ1-2, with D hard to call. The germline CDR1 and CDR2 sequences are SGDLS and YYNGEE. Trimming left V 0 bases short and J 3 bases short, with 9 bases between. The CDR3 loop spans 14 amino acids. In DNA form, the CDR3 reads TGTGCCAGCAGCGTAGATAAGGGATACTATGGCTACACCTTC. It is translated as CASSVDKGYYGYTF.

The chain links TRBV12-3 or TRBV12-4 to TRBJ2-7; no clear D gene. Between the trimmed V and J ends, which lost 3 bases and 7 bases, there was a span of 7 bases. The CDR3 spans 11 residues. The CDR3 sequence is CASSFADEQYF. CDR3 coding DNA: TGTGCCAGCAGTTTTGCGGATGAGCAGTACTTC.

The chain combines TRBV9 with TRBJ1-5; no clear D gene. The V gene's germline CDR1 is SGDLS and CDR2 YYNGEE. The CDR3 is 13 amino acids. The V end was cut by 3 bases, the J end by 7 bases, with 11 bases between. CDR3 amino acids: CASSATDQQPQHF. CDR3 sequence (DNA): TGTGCCAGCAGCGCGACGGACCAACAGCCCCAGCATTTT.

This clonotype was detected only a few times. V and J are TRBV3-1 and TRBJ1-6; no firm D call. Germline loops: CDR1 LGHDT, CDR2 YNNKEL (reference sequence). The V end was cut by 2 bases, the J end by 15 bases, with 14 bases between. This CDR3 has 13 residues. The CDR3 spells CASSQQSPTVLHF. CDR3 sequence (DNA): TGTGCCAGCAGCCAACAGAGCCCCACGGTCCTCCACTTT.

The gene calls are TRBV4-1 and TRBJ1-2; a possible D gene is TRBD1 (5 bases). Germline CDR1 MGHRA, CDR2 YSYEKL. The CDR3 has 16 amino acids. Trimming cost V 0 bases and J 2 bases, with 13 bases left between them. The CDR3, as DNA: TGCGCCAGCAGCCAAGAATCGGGGGTTGGGAACTATGGCTACACCTTC. It translates to CASSQESGVGNYGYTF.

The genes are TRBV20-1 and TRBJ2-5; the D gene is possibly TRBD1 (6 bases). This CDR3 is built from 13 residues. V shed 3 bases and J shed 4 bases, with 12 bases lying between them. The germline V gene encodes CDR1 DFQATT and CDR2 SNEGSKA (reference sequence). The CDR3 DNA reads TGCAGTGCTAGGAGGGCAGGGGCAGAGACCCAGTACTTC. Encoded protein: CSARRAGAETQYF.

This chain uses TRBV4-1 with TRBJ2-4; 10 nucleotides agree with TRBD2. Germline V lookup: CDR1 MGHRA, CDR2 YSYEKL. CDR3 length equals 14 residues. Trimming removed 2 bases from V and 6 bases from J; junction bases left unmatched: 1. The CDR3 loop reads CASSQLAGVNIQYF. Here the CDR3 DNA reads TGCGCCAGCAGCCAACTAGCGGGGGTAAACATTCAGTACTTC.

This chain joins TRBV3-1 and TRBJ2-4; D not resolved. The V gene lost 0 bases and the J gene lost 5 bases, with 8 bases spanning the gap. Germline V gene sequence: CDR1 LGHDT, CDR2 YNNKEL (reference sequence). The CDR3 spans 14 residues. For the CDR3, the DNA is TGTGCCAGCAGCCAAGATTTGGCCCAAAACATTCAGTACTTC. Protein: CASSQDLAQNIQYF. The entire variable domain, with the rest obtained from reference TRBV3-1 and TRBJ2-4, is as follows: DTAVSQTPKYLVTQMGNDKSIKCEQNLGHDTMYWYKQDSKKFLKIMFSYNNKELIINETVPNRFSPKSPDKAHLNLHINSLELGDSAVYFCASSQDLAQNIQYFGAGTRLSVL.